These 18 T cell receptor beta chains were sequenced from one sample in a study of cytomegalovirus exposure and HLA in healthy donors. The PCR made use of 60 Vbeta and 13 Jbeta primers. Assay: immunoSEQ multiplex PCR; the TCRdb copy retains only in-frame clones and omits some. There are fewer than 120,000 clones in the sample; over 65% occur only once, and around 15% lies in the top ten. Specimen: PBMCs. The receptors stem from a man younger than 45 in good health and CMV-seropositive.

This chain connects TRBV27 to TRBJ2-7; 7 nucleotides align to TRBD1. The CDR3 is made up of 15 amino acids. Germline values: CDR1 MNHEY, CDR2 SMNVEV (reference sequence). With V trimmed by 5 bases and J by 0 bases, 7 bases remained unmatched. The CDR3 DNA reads TGTGCCAGCAGTCGGGACAGTGCTGGCTCCTACGAGCAGTACTTC. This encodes CASSRDSAGSYEQYF.

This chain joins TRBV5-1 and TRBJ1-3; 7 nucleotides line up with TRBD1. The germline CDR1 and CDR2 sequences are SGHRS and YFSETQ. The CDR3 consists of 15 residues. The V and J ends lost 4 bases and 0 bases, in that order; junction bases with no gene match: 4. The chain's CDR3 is CASSEQGSSGNTIYF. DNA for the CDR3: TGCGCCAGCAGCGAACAGGGGAGCTCTGGAAACACCATATATTTT.

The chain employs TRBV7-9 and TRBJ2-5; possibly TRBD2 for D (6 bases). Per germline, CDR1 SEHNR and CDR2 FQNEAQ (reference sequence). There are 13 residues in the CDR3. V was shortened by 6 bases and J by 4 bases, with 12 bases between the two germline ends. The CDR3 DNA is TGTGCCAGCAGTCCGACTAGGCTAGAGACCCAGTACTTC. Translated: CASSPTRLETQYF.

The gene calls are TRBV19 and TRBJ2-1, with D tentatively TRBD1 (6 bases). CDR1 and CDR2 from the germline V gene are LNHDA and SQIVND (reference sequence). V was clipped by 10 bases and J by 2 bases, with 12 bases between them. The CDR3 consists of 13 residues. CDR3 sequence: CATTWGPYNEQFF. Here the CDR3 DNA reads TGTGCCACCACGTGGGGGCCCTACAATGAGCAGTTCTTC.

The CDR3 DNA sequence: TGTGCCAGCAGTTACCCTTTAATAGCTAGCACAGATACGCAGTATTTT. Translated, it gives CASSYPLIASTDTQYF. The gene calls are TRBV6-6 and TRBJ2-3; D unresolved. This CDR3 is built from 16 residues. V gave up 2 bases and J gave up 0 bases, with 12 bases separating them. Germline CDR1 reads MNHNY; CDR2 reads SVGAGI (reference sequence).

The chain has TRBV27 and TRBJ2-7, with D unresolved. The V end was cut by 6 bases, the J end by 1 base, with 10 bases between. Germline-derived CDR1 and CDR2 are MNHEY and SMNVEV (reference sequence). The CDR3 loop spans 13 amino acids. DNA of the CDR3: TGTGCCAGCAGATCCCTAGGATCCTACGAGCAGTACTTC. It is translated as CASRSLGSYEQYF.

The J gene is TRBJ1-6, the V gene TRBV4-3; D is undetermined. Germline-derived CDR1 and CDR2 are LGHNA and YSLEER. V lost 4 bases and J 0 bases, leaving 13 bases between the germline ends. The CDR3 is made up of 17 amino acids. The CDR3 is CASSRSVPSSYNSPLHF. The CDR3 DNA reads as TGCGCCAGCAGCCGTTCAGTCCCATCCTCCTATAATTCACCCCTCCACTTT.

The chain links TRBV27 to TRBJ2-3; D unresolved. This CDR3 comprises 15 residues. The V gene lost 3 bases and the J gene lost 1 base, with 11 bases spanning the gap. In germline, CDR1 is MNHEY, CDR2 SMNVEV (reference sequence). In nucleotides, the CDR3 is TGTGCCAGCAGTTTCACGGAGATGGGCACAGATACGCAGTATTTT. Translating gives CASSFTEMGTDTQYF.

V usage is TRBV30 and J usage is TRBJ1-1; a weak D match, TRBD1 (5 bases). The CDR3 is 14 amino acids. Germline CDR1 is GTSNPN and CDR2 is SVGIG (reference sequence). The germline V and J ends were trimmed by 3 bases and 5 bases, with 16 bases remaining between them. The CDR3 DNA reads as TGTGCCTGGAGGGGAGGGGCATTCAGAACTGAAGCTTTCTTT. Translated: CAWRGGAFRTEAFF.

CDR3 nucleotide sequence: TGTGCCAGCAGCTTAAAGATTTGGGGCAGGGGCGTAGGGGAGACCCAGTACTTC. The encoded protein is CASSLKIWGRGVGETQYF. V and J are TRBV7-8 and TRBJ2-5; possibly TRBD1 for D (6 bases). Trimming removed 2 bases from V and 5 bases from J, with 24 bases in between. The CDR3 extends over 18 amino acids. CDR1 and CDR2 from the germline V gene are SGHVS and FQNEAQ.

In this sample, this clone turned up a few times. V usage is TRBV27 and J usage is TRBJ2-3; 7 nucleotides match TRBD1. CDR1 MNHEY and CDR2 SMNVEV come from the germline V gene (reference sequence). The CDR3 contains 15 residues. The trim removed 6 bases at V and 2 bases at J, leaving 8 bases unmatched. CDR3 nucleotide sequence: TGTGCCAGCAGACTCCGGGACAGACCCACAGATACGCAGTATTTT. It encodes CASRLRDRPTDTQYF.

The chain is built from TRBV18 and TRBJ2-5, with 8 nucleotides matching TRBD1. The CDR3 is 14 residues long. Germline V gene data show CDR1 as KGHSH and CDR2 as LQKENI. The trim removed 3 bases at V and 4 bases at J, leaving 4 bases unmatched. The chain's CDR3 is CASSPDRVGETQYF. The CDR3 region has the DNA TGTGCCAGCTCACCGGACAGGGTCGGAGAGACCCAGTACTTC.

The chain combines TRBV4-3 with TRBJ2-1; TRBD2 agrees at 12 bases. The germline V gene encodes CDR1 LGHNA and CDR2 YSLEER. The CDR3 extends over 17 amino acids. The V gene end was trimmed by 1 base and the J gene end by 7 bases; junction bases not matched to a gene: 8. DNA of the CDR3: TGCGCCAGCAGCCAAGGTCTAGCGGGGGGGCCGGGAAATGAGCAGTTCTTC. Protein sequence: CASSQGLAGGPGNEQFF.

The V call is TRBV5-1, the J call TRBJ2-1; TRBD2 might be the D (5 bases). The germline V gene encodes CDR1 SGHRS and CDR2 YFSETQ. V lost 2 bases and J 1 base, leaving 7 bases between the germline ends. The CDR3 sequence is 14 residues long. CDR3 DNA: TGCGCCAGCAGCTTAGCGGTTTCCTACAATGAGCAGTTCTTC. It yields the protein CASSLAVSYNEQFF.

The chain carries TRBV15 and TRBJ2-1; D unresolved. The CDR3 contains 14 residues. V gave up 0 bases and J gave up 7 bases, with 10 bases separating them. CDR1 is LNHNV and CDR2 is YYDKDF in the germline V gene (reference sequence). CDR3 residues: CATSRDLIRNEQFF. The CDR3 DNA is TGTGCCACCAGCAGAGATCTAATCCGGAATGAGCAGTTCTTC.

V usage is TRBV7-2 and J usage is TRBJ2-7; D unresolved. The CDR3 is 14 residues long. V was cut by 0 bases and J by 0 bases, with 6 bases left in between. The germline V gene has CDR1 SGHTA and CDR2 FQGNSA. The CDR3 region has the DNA TGTGCCAGCAGCTTAGCGTCTGTCTCCTACGAGCAGTACTTC. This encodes CASSLASVSYEQYF.

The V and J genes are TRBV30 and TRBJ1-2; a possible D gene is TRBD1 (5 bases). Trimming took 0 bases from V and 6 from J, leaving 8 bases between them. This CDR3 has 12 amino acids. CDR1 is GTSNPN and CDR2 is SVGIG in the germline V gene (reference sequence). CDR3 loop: CAWSVIRDGYTF. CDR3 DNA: TGTGCCTGGAGTGTAATCAGGGATGGCTACACCTTC.

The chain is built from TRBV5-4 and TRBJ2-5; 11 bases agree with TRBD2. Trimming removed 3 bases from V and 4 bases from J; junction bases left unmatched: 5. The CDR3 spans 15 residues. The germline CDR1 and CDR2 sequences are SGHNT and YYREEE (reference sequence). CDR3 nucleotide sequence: TGTGCCAGCAGCTCTACTAGCGGGGGCCCAGAGACCCAGTACTTC. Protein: CASSSTSGGPETQYF.